The T cell receptor beta chain described here comes from a study of blood T cell repertoires in COVID-19. Study at large: Collection of acute and convalescent COVID-19 samples took place in the United States, Italy and Spain.

J lost 2 bases, V lost 10 bases, and 9 bases had no gene match. The CDR3 extends over 14 amino acids. Germline values: CDR1 MNHEY, CDR2 SVGAGI. Some clones are missing from TCRdb's copy, which holds only in-frame ones; the method was immunoSEQ multiplex PCR. Of around 170,000 clones in the sample, approximately 89% were seen once. The sequenced sample consisted of peripheral blood. This clonotype originated in a woman aged 25 to 39 with acute or convalescent COVID-19. This chain joins TRBV6-5 and TRBJ1-1; 8 bases align to TRBD1. The CDR3: CATLYRGRNTEAFF. CDR3 DNA: TGTGCCACCTTATACAGGGGGAGAAACACTGAAGCTTTCTTT.